Listed below are T cell receptor beta chains from one sample, sequenced in a study of cytomegalovirus exposure and HLA in healthy donors. The method was immunoSEQ multiplex PCR; TCRdb's version includes in-frame clones alone and lacks a portion of them. Here the sample spans 100,000 to 150,000 clones, approximately 72% being singletons. Input material: PBMCs. The receptors originated from a human donor in good health. Both conserved end residues are part of each CDR3. The D gene is left open where the match is weak. Some rows mark clone size as missing; the rest say once, few, many or name a class of expanded clone.

abundance	d_gene	j_gene	v_gene	CDR3nt	CDR3aa
once	TRBD2	TRBJ2-1	TRBV6-1	TGTGCCAGCAGTGAACCGGCTAGCGGGGGGGTCCACAATGAGCAGTTCTTC	CASSEPASGGVHNEQFF
NA	TRBD2	TRBJ2-1	TRBV27	TGTGCCAGCAGCCCAGCGGGAGGGCAGTTCCACAATGAGCAGTTCTTC	CASSPAGGQFHNEQFF
few	TRBD1	TRBJ1-6	TRBV28	TGTGCCAGCAGTTTACCGACAGGGACCCTTTCTCTCCTCCACTTT	CASSLPTGTLSLLHF
NA	TRBD2	TRBJ2-3	TRBV9	TGTGCCAGCAGCTCGAGACTAGCGGGAGTCTCAGATACGCAGTATTTT	CASSSRLAGVSDTQYF
NA	NA	TRBJ2-5	TRBV30	TGTGCCTGGAGTCCTCCGTCCCAAGAGACCCAGTACTTC	CAWSPPSQETQYF
NA	TRBD1	TRBJ2-4	TRBV27	TGTGCCAGCAGTTTATATACAGGGGGAACCAAAAACATTCAGTACTTC	CASSLYTGGTKNIQYF
NA	NA	TRBJ2-2	TRBV6-6	TGTGCCAGCAGTAAAACAGGGATTCCCGGAGGGGAGCTGTTTTTT	CASSKTGIPGGELFF
NA	TRBD2	TRBJ2-5	TRBV28	TGTGCCAGCAGTGGTTTTGCGGGAGGGGTGGAGACCCAGTACTTC	CASSGFAGGVETQYF
NA	TRBD1	TRBJ1-1	TRBV6-1	TGTGCCAGCACTAGGACAGGGGTAAGCACTGAAGCTTTCTTT	CASTRTGVSTEAFF
NA	TRBD1	TRBJ1-4	TRBV19	TGTGCCAGTAGGGACAGGGGAGATAATGAAAAACTGTTTTTT	CASRDRGDNEKLFF
NA	NA	TRBJ2-1	TRBV4-3	TGCGCCAGCAGCCAAGATACGGGAGAGGTCTACAATGAGCAGTTCTTC	CASSQDTGEVYNEQFF
NA	NA	TRBJ1-1	TRBV5-4	TGTGCCAGCAGCTCGGACCCGCCGGGGGATGCTTTCTTT	CASSSDPPGDAFF
NA	NA	TRBJ2-5	TRBV19	TGTGCCAGTAGTACCCCCAGAGGGTTAGGGCAAGAGACCCAGTACTTC	CASSTPRGLGQETQYF
NA	NA	TRBJ1-4	TRBV28	TGTGCCAGCAGTGGGGGCGGTGCTAATGAAAAACTGTTTTTT	CASSGGGANEKLFF
few	TRBD2	TRBJ2-5	TRBV30	TGTGCCTGGGATACCGGGACTAGCGGCGTGGAGACCCAGTACTTC	CAWDTGTSGVETQYF
NA	TRBD1	TRBJ1-6	TRBV2	TGTGCCAGCAGTGCGGACAGGACTGCACCCCTCCACTTT	CASSADRTAPLHF
NA	TRBD2	TRBJ2-1	TRBV27	TGTGCCAGCAGTTTATTGGCTAGCGGGGTATCCTACAATGAGCAGTTCTTC	CASSLLASGVSYNEQFF
NA	TRBD2	TRBJ2-1	TRBV2	TGTGCCAGCAGTGAAAAAACGGGGGGGCGAAATGAGCAGTTCTTC	CASSEKTGGRNEQFF
NA	TRBD1	TRBJ2-3	TRBV19	TGTGCCAGTAGTATAAACAGGGGAACGGATACGCAGTATTTT	CASSINRGTDTQYF
NA	TRBD1	TRBJ2-7	TRBV2	TGTGCCAGCAGCCCGGACAGGACCTACGAGCAGTACTTC	CASSPDRTYEQYF
NA	NA	TRBJ1-2	TRBV9	TGTGCCAGCAGCGAACGTCAGGCCCCTGGCTATGGCTACACCTTC	CASSERQAPGYGYTF
NA	TRBD1	TRBJ2-7	TRBV10-3	TGTGCCATCAGTGATCCGGGACAGGGTCAGCAGTACTTC	CAISDPGQGQQYF
NA	TRBD2	TRBJ2-1	TRBV7-3	TGTGCCAGCAGCTTAAAGGCTAGCGGGGGGGGTGAGCAGTTCTTC	CASSLKASGGGEQFF